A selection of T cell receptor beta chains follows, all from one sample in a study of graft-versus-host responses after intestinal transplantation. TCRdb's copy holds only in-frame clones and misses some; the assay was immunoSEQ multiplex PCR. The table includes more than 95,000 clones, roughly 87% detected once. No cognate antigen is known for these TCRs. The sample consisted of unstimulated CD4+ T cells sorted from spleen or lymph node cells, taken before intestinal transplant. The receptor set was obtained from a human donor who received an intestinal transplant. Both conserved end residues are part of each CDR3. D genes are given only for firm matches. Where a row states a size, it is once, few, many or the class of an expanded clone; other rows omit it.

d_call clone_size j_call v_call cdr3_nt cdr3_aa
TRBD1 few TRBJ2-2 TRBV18 TGTGCCAGCTCCCCTTGGACAGGGGTGACCGGGGAGCTGTTTTTT CASSPWTGVTGELFF
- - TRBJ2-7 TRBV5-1 TGCGCCAGCAGCTTGGGGTTTATGGGCTCCTACGAGCAGTACTTC CASSLGFMGSYEQYF
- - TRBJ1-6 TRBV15 TGTGCCACCAGCAGAGCGGGGGGCTCTTCACCCCTCCACTTT CATSRAGGSSPLHF
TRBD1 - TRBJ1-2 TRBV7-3 TGTGCCAGCAGCACCCGGACAGGTCTTGTCACCTTC CASSTRTGLVTF
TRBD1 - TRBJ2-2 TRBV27 TGTGCCAGCAGTTACCAGGGGGCAACTAATACCGGGGAGCTGTTTTTT CASSYQGATNTGELFF
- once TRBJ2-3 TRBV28 TGTGCCAGCACCACGCCAGGGGGCACAGATACGCAGTATTTT CASTTPGGTDTQYF
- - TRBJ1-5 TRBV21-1 TGTGCCAGCAGTTTAGGTCTACTACATTGGCATCATCAGCCCCAGCATTTT CASSLGLLHWHHQPQHF
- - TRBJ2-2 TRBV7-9 TGTGCCAGCAGCTTAGGAGGGGTTGGCGGGGAGCTGTTTTTT CASSLGGVGGELFF
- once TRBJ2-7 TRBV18 TGTGCCAGCTCACCAACCGGTTCCTACGAGCAGTACTTC CASSPTGSYEQYF
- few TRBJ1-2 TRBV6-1 TGTGCCAGCAGTCGGGACCGCGTAAACTATGGCTACACCTTC CASSRDRVNYGYTF